This note documents a single TCR beta chain sequence. The antigen is unknown. This record comes from a study of T cell responses to AZD1222 COVID-19 vaccine. Study-level findings and limits: Most donors were white British, females outnumbered males, and clonal diversity was possibly underestimated. Reportedly, nearly half of unique spike TCRs recognized epitopes outside B.1.351/B.1.1.7 mutations. Only a handful of AZD1222 recipients tested seropositive at baseline. Increases in Spike-specific TCR breadth and depth were seen after two AZD1222 doses.

The assay was immunoSEQ multiplex PCR, and TCRdb's table has in-frame clones only and misses some. The table records around 180,000 clones, almost 90% of them present only once. Deletions cut 0 bases from V and 5 bases from J, with 10 bases between. The CDR3 loop spans 14 amino acids. Germline CDR1 reads LNHNV; CDR2 reads YYDKDF (reference sequence). This chain connects TRBV15 to TRBJ1-1; D ambiguous. The origin of this receptor is an adult in good health. The source material was peripheral blood, sampled on day 0 of AZD1222 vaccination. The CDR3 DNA reads TGTGCCACCAGCAGAGATCCGGGGATTACTGAAGCTTTCTTT. Residues: CATSRDPGITEAFF.